A single sample gave rise to the 24 T cell receptor beta chains below, sequenced in a study of OX40 agonist ivuxolimab in advanced cancers. Clones were sequenced by immunoSEQ multiplex PCR, and TCRdb holds only the in-frame ones, with some missing. Of approximately 70,000 clones in the sample, approximately 90% were seen once. Sequencing used CD4+ or CD8+ T cells sorted from blood, obtained in a trial of the OX40 agonist ivuxolimab. Receptors were obtained from an adult with an advanced solid tumor such as melanoma, head and neck, liver or kidney cancer.

The chain employs TRBV7-2 and TRBJ2-3; no reliable D call. The CDR3 runs 14 residues. Per germline, CDR1 SGHTA and CDR2 FQGNSA. The germline V and J ends were trimmed by 5 bases and 2 bases, with 11 bases remaining between them. In DNA, the CDR3 is TGTGCCAGCAGCCCCCTCAGGTACACAGATACGCAGTATTTT. This codes for CASSPLRYTDTQYF.

The chain employs TRBV5-4 and TRBJ2-7, with no clear D. CDR3 length: 12 amino acids. CDR1 is SGHNT and CDR2 is YYREEE in the germline V gene (reference sequence). Between the trimmed V and J ends, which lost 0 bases and 10 bases, there was a span of 11 bases. DNA of the CDR3: TGTGCCAGCAGCTTGGGCCTCAGCGAACAGTACTTC. Protein product: CASSLGLSEQYF.

In its sample, this clone was seen once. V and J are TRBV30 and TRBJ2-7; D is tentatively TRBD1 or TRBD2 (5 bases each). The V gene's germline CDR1 is GTSNPN and CDR2 SVGIG (reference sequence). CDR3 size: 15 residues. Between the trimmed V and J ends, which lost 0 bases and 3 bases, there was a span of 15 bases. CDR3 nucleotide sequence: TGTGCCTGGAGTGTAGGCGAGGGACCCTACTACGAGCAGTACTTC. Its protein is CAWSVGEGPYYEQYF.

This clone was recorded only once. V is TRBV7-9 and J is TRBJ2-7; 7 bases map to TRBD1. The CDR3 length is 17 residues. The germline V gene has CDR1 SEHNR and CDR2 FQNEAQ (reference sequence). V shed 4 bases and J 0 bases; nucleotides not matched to a gene: 12. CDR3 sequence reads: CASSSIRTGPHSYEQYF. The CDR3 region has the DNA TGTGCCAGCAGCTCTATCAGGACAGGTCCCCACTCCTACGAGCAGTACTTC.

The genes are TRBV7-9 and TRBJ2-3; D is uncertain. The ends were cut back, 4 bases at V and 2 bases at J, with 10 bases in the middle. Per the germline V gene, CDR1 is SEHNR and CDR2 is FQNEAQ (reference sequence). The length of the CDR3 is 14 residues. The CDR3 region is CASSSTTNTDTQYF. Here the CDR3 DNA reads TGTGCCAGCAGCTCAACAACTAACACAGATACGCAGTATTTT.

CDR3 in amino acids: CASSAYRGAYEQYF. Here the CDR3 DNA reads TGTGCCAGCAGTGCATACAGGGGCGCCTACGAGCAGTACTTC. The chain couples TRBV2 to TRBJ2-7; TRBD1 matches 7 bases. With 4 bases clipped from V and 2 bases from J, the junction kept 5 bases outside the gene matches. CDR1 and CDR2 from the germline V gene are SNHLY and FYNNEI. CDR3 length: 14 residues.

The V call is TRBV11-2, the J call TRBJ2-3; D perhaps matches TRBD2 (5 bases). This CDR3 contains 15 residues. V lost 3 bases to trimming and J lost 6 bases, with 16 bases between them. CDR1 SGHAT and CDR2 FQNNGV come from the germline V gene. DNA of the CDR3: TGTGCCAGCAGCTTGGGAGAGTTGAGCGAGGATACGCAGTATTTT. Amino acids: CASSLGELSEDTQYF.

V and J are TRBV6-1 and TRBJ2-1, with 7 nucleotides matching TRBD1. The CDR3 contains 14 residues. Germline V gene lookup returns CDR1 MNHNS and CDR2 SASEGT. The J segment lost 6 bases and the V segment lost 6 bases, leaving 8 bases of the junction unmatched. The CDR3 spells CASRATGPGNEQFF. Written as DNA, the CDR3 is TGTGCCAGCAGGGCGACAGGGCCTGGCAATGAGCAGTTCTTC.

This chain links TRBV28 with TRBJ2-7; TRBD2 matches 9 bases. Germline trimming cut 3 bases from V and 1 base from J; bases unmatched to any gene: 1. The CDR3 is made up of 14 amino acids. The germline CDR1 and CDR2 sequences are MDHEN and SYDVKM. CDR3 nucleotide sequence: TGTGCCAGCAGTTTGGGACTAGCTTCCTACGAGCAGTACTTC. It specifies CASSLGLASYEQYF.

The chain has TRBV7-9 and TRBJ2-3; maybe TRBD2 (5 bases). CDR1 and CDR2 (germline): SEHNR, FQNEAQ (reference sequence). The CDR3 loop spans 16 amino acids. V dropped 2 bases and J dropped 1 base, with 13 bases sitting between them. CDR3 protein: CASSLIEGVGTDTQYF. CDR3 nucleotides: TGTGCCAGCAGCTTAATAGAGGGAGTGGGCACAGATACGCAGTATTTT.

V usage is TRBV7-9 and J usage is TRBJ2-1; no reliable D call. The CDR3 totals 16 residues. V was cut by 1 base and J by 5 bases, with 15 bases left in between. Germline CDR1 is SEHNR and CDR2 is FQNEAQ (reference sequence). The CDR3 coding sequence is TGTGCCAGCAGCTTAGATCTCTTGGGCCAAGACAATGAGCAGTTCTTC. Encoded protein: CASSLDLLGQDNEQFF.

The chain has TRBV27 and TRBJ1-1, with a tentative D call TRBD1 (5 bases). The germline V gene has CDR1 MNHEY and CDR2 SMNVEV (reference sequence). Trimming removed 0 bases at V and 0 bases at J, with 8 bases between. The CDR3 length is 15 residues. The CDR3 here is CASSLSGHLNTEAFF. CDR3 coding DNA: TGTGCCAGCAGTTTATCGGGGCACTTGAACACTGAAGCTTTCTTT.

This chain joins TRBV7-2 and TRBJ2-1; D uncertain. The CDR3 is made up of 14 amino acids. Germline V gene lookup returns CDR1 SGHTA and CDR2 FQGNSA. Trimming took 2 bases from V and 6 from J, leaving 11 bases between them. In DNA, the CDR3 is TGTGCCAGCAGCTTACCCCAGCGCGGCAATGAGCAGTTCTTC. This translates into CASSLPQRGNEQFF.

This chain connects TRBV19 to TRBJ2-1; TRBD2 matches 8 bases. Germline-derived CDR1 and CDR2 are LNHDA and SQIVND (reference sequence). The CDR3 runs to 14 residues. Trimming took 6 bases from V and 9 from J; bases not matched to a gene: 10. The CDR3 DNA reads TGTGCCAGTAGAGCGGGAGAAGGTGTAATTGAGCAGTTCTTC. Protein product: CASRAGEGVIEQFF.

The chain uses TRBV7-2 and TRBJ2-7, with 13 bases that match TRBD2. This CDR3 comprises 16 residues. Per the germline V gene, CDR1 is SGHTA and CDR2 is FQGNSA. V lost 5 bases to trimming and J lost 3 bases; unmatched junction nucleotides: 7. CDR3 sequence: CASSRGLAGDSYEQYF. In DNA form, the CDR3 reads TGTGCCAGCAGCCGCGGACTAGCGGGAGATAGCTACGAGCAGTACTTC. Full variable domain (outside the CDR3, taken from reference TRBV7-2 and TRBJ2-7): GAGVSQSPSNKVTEKGKDVELRCDPISGHTALYWYRQSLGQGLEFLIYFQGNSAPDKSGLPSDRFSAERTGGSVSTLTIQRTQQEDSAVYLCASSRGLAGDSYEQYFGPGTRLTVT.

This chain links TRBV6-1 with TRBJ1-1; possibly TRBD1 for D (5 bases). The CDR3 is 16 amino acids. Trimming pared 3 bases from V and 4 bases from J, leaving 18 bases between. Per the germline V gene, CDR1 is MNHNS and CDR2 is SASEGT. As DNA, the CDR3 is TGTGCCAGCAGTGATGGCCGGGACGTTGGTTTCACTGAAGCTTTCTTT. Its protein is CASSDGRDVGFTEAFF.

The chain combines TRBV5-1 with TRBJ1-1, with TRBD1 matching over 7 bases. J gave up 1 base and V 3 bases, and 6 bases lay outside the gene matches. Germline V gene sequence: CDR1 SGHRS, CDR2 YFSETQ. The CDR3 runs to 15 residues. In nucleotides, the CDR3 is TGCGCCAGCAGCTACAGACAGGGCTCGAACACTGAAGCTTTCTTT. The encoded protein is CASSYRQGSNTEAFF.

The V gene is TRBV7-8, the J gene TRBJ1-5; 8 nucleotides agree with TRBD1. Trimming removed 4 bases from V and 0 bases from J; junction bases left unmatched: 11. The CDR3 is made up of 18 amino acids. CDR1 and CDR2 from the germline V gene are SGHVS and FQNEAQ. Written as DNA, the CDR3 is TGTGCCAGCAGCTCCGACAGGGGTTACCATTATAGCAATCAGCCCCAGCATTTT. This sequence encodes CASSSDRGYHYSNQPQHF.

The chain is built from TRBV5-5 and TRBJ1-3, with no clear D. CDR1 is SGHKS, CDR2 YYEKEE, per germline (reference sequence). This CDR3 is built from 15 residues. The V end was cut by 2 bases, the J end by 0 bases, with 9 bases between. The CDR3 here is CASSLGGLSGNTIYF. CDR3 DNA sequence: TGTGCCAGCAGCTTAGGAGGTCTCTCTGGAAACACCATATATTTT.

The V and J genes are TRBV5-6 and TRBJ1-2, with 9 bases that match TRBD1. Germline V gene lookup returns CDR1 SGHDT and CDR2 YYEEEE. V gave up 3 bases and J gave up 8 bases; unmatched junction bases: 2. CDR3 length: 12 amino acids. CDR3 sequence reads: CASSSGTGGYTF. CDR3 DNA: TGTGCCAGCAGCTCCGGGACAGGGGGCTACACCTTC. The whole variable domain, filled in from reference TRBV5-6 and TRBJ1-2, reads DAGVTQSPTHLIKTRGQQVTLRCSPKSGHDTVSWYQQALGQGPQFIFQYYEEEERQRGNFPDRFSGHQFPNYSSELNVNALLLGDSALYLCASSSGTGGYTFGSGTRLTVV.

The V and J genes are TRBV15 and TRBJ2-2, with TRBD2 identical over 11 bases. The germline V gene has CDR1 LNHNV and CDR2 YYDKDF (reference sequence). The trim removed 3 bases at V and 5 bases at J, leaving 5 bases unmatched. The CDR3 has 16 amino acids. The CDR3 reads CATSSPLAGGTGELFF. In nucleotides, the CDR3 is TGTGCCACCAGCAGTCCCCTAGCGGGAGGAACCGGGGAGCTGTTTTTT.

This clone came up once. The chain links TRBV7-9 to TRBJ2-5; 8 bases line up with TRBD1. Germline V gene sequence: CDR1 SEHNR, CDR2 FQNEAQ (reference sequence). Unmatched junction bases numbered 12, after V lost 3 bases and J lost 6 bases. This CDR3 has 16 residues. The CDR3, as DNA: TGTGCCAGCAGCTTTTGGGGCCAGGGGGCTTTTAAGACCCAGTACTTC. Its protein product is CASSFWGQGAFKTQYF.

The chain carries TRBV7-9 and TRBJ2-2; TRBD2 aligns across 10 bases. The germline V gene has CDR1 SEHNR and CDR2 FQNEAQ (reference sequence). The CDR3 consists of 18 residues. The junction had 12 bases not matched to a gene; V was cut back by 5 bases and J by 3 bases. CDR3 bases: TGTGCCAGCAGCCCAGAACGGAGCGGGAGGGGTGACACCGGGGAGCTGTTTTTT. Translated: CASSPERSGRGDTGELFF. Full variable domain (outside the CDR3, taken from reference TRBV7-9 and TRBJ2-2): DTGVSQNPRHKITKRGQNVTFRCDPISEHNRLYWYRQTLGQGPEFLTYFQNEAQLEKSRLLSDRFSAERPKGSFSTLEIQRTEQGDSAMYLCASSPERSGRGDTGELFFGEGSRLTVL.

The CDR3, as DNA: TGCGCCAGCAGCCAAGAGGGGAGCGGGGGAACGAACACCGGGGAGCTGTTTTTT. It encodes CASSQEGSGGTNTGELFF. The chain has TRBV4-1 and TRBJ2-2; the match to TRBD2 covers 8 bases. Germline loops: CDR1 MGHRA, CDR2 YSYEKL. The V segment lost 0 bases and the J segment 0 bases; nucleotides outside the gene matches: 6. The CDR3 is 18 residues long.